Shown below are 23 T cell receptor beta chains from a single sample sequenced in a study of a mutant IDH1 vaccine in newly diagnosed glioma. Profiled with immunoSEQ multiplex PCR; TCRdb holds only in-frame clones, not every one. The data contain about 33,000 clones, 85% to 90% of them singletons. These receptors lack a known antigen. Time point of the sample: week 23, last vaccination. In every dose of vaccine, 300 ug of mutant IDH1 20-mer peptide was given alongside topical imiquimod. The material was PBMCs, obtained from a glioma patient whose treatment included an IDH1 peptide vaccine. These receptors were collected from a man aged 40-50 years with glioma.

CDR3 DNA: TGTGCCAGCAGCTTCCTAGCGGGGGGTATTGAGGCCAAAAACATTCAGTACTTC. It specifies CASSFLAGGIEAKNIQYF. The chain is built from TRBV5-5 and TRBJ2-4; TRBD2 matches 11 bases. Germline trimming cut 2 bases from V and 1 base from J; bases unmatched to any gene: 8. Looked up from germline, CDR1 is SGHKS and CDR2 is YYEKEE (reference sequence). The CDR3 consists of 18 residues. Filled out from reference TRBV5-5 and TRBJ2-4, the complete variable domain reads DAGVTQSPTHLIKTRGQQVTLRCSPISGHKSVSWYQQVLGQGPQFIFQYYEKEERGRGNFPDRFSARQFPNYSSELNVNALLLGDSALYLCASSFLAGGIEAKNIQYFGAGTRLSVL.

The chain employs TRBV5-1 and TRBJ2-2; D remains unclear. V was shortened by 0 bases and J by 2 bases, with 8 bases between the two germline ends. CDR1 SGHRS and CDR2 YFSETQ come from the germline V gene. The CDR3 is 15 residues long. CDR3: CASSLEPANTGELFF. CDR3 coding DNA: TGCGCCAGCAGCTTGGAACCAGCTAACACCGGGGAGCTGTTTTTT.

The rearrangement links TRBV7-9 to TRBJ1-1; no definite D call. Trimming pared 0 bases from V and 3 bases from J, leaving 11 bases between. The CDR3 has 15 amino acids. Germline CDR1 reads SEHNR; CDR2 reads FQNEAQ (reference sequence). CDR3 residues: CASSLAVGRDTEAFF. DNA for the CDR3: TGTGCCAGCAGCTTAGCGGTAGGGAGGGACACTGAAGCTTTCTTT.

This clone was found once. This chain uses TRBV30 with TRBJ1-4, with a possible D match to TRBD1 (6 bases). V was clipped by 4 bases and J by 3 bases, with 12 bases between them. CDR3 length: 14 amino acids. Germline-derived CDR1 and CDR2 are GTSNPN and SVGIG (reference sequence). In DNA, the CDR3 is TGTGCCTGGAAGGGGGGACTGCCTAATGAAAAACTGTTTTTT. Translating gives CAWKGGLPNEKLFF.

The chain links TRBV27 to TRBJ2-2; TRBD2 is a possible D gene (5 bases). The CDR3 covers 16 residues. Looked up from germline, CDR1 is MNHEY and CDR2 is SMNVEV (reference sequence). V lost 5 bases to trimming and J lost 4 bases, with 17 bases between them. In nucleotides, the CDR3 is TGTGCCAGCAGTGGAATAGGGTTCGCGGGCACCGGGGAGCTGTTTTTT. It translates to CASSGIGFAGTGELFF.

The DNA of the CDR3 is TGTGCCAGCAGTTTAGGTCGTAACACCGGGGAGCTGTTTTTT. Translation: CASSLGRNTGELFF. The chain recombines TRBV27 with TRBJ2-2; D remains unclear. CDR3 length: 14 residues. The V end lost 2 bases, the J end lost 2 bases, and 6 bases lay between the germline ends. Looked up from germline, CDR1 is MNHEY and CDR2 is SMNVEV (reference sequence).

The chain couples TRBV2 to TRBJ1-1; a possible D gene is TRBD1 (6 bases). The CDR3 sequence is 14 residues long. Between the trimmed V and J ends, which lost 7 bases and 10 bases, there was a span of 22 bases. The V gene's germline CDR1 is SNHLY and CDR2 FYNNEI. Written as DNA, the CDR3 is TGTGCCAGCACTTCTATGGCAGGGGCCTCGGGAGCTTTCTTT. It encodes CASTSMAGASGAFF.

This chain links TRBV5-1 with TRBJ1-3, with a tentative D call TRBD1 (6 bases). The CDR3 has 15 amino acids. The germline CDR1 and CDR2 sequences are SGHRS and YFSETQ. V lost 0 bases, J lost 8 bases, and 15 bases lay in between. DNA for the CDR3: TGCGCCAGCAGCTTGGCGGGGGGCTCCCCAGACACCATATATTTT. It specifies CASSLAGGSPDTIYF.

V and J are TRBV7-2 and TRBJ2-7; TRBD2 matches at 8 bases. The CDR3 is made up of 16 amino acids. V shed 0 bases, J shed 4 bases, and the junction held 8 bases outside the gene matches. Germline loops: CDR1 SGHTA, CDR2 FQGNSA. CDR3 DNA: TGTGCCAGCAGCTTAGCCGCAGCGGGGGACCCGTACGAGCAGTACGTC. Translated, it gives CASSLAAAGDPYEQYV.

The chain uses TRBV19 and TRBJ1-1, with D tentatively TRBD1 (5 bases). The CDR3 is 17 residues long. V dropped 1 base and J dropped 0 bases, with 15 bases sitting between them. Germline V CDR1 and CDR2: LNHDA, SQIVND (reference sequence). The CDR3 bases are TGTGCCAGTAGTATAGCCCTACCAACGACAGTGAACACTGAAGCTTTCTTT. Translated: CASSIALPTTVNTEAFF.

The genes are TRBV18 and TRBJ2-5, with D unclear. Germline V gene data show CDR1 as KGHSH and CDR2 as LQKENI. With 4 bases removed from V and 9 bases from J, the gap between germline ends came to 12 bases. The CDR3 runs to 12 residues. The CDR3 DNA is TGTGCCAGCTCACTTGACGGTATGGCCCAGTACTTC. It is translated as CASSLDGMAQYF.

The V call is TRBV28, the J call TRBJ2-3, with D possibly being TRBD2 (5 bases). Germline CDR1 and CDR2: MDHEN and SYDVKM. The length of the CDR3 is 15 residues. Trimming shortened V by 1 base and J by 2 bases, and 10 bases separated the two germline ends. This CDR3 is CASSLSASFTDTQYF. CDR3 nucleotides: TGTGCCAGCAGTTTATCCGCTAGCTTCACAGATACGCAGTATTTT.

V and J are TRBV19 and TRBJ2-2; D is perhaps TRBD1 or TRBD2 (5 bases each). The ends were cut back, 3 bases at V and 5 bases at J, with 7 bases in the middle. The CDR3 covers 13 residues. The germline V gene encodes CDR1 LNHDA and CDR2 SQIVND (reference sequence). The CDR3 here is CASSIGGTGELFF. The DNA for the CDR3 is TGTGCCAGTAGTATTGGGGGTACCGGGGAGCTGTTTTTT.

This clone was picked up a small number of times. CDR3 sequence: CASSERVQGAPGELFF. CDR3 DNA sequence: TGTGCCAGCAGTGAGAGGGTTCAGGGGGCCCCCGGGGAGCTGTTTTTT. The chain couples TRBV6-1 to TRBJ2-2, with 8 bases identical to TRBD1. The J segment lost 6 bases and the V segment lost 3 bases, leaving 9 bases of the junction unmatched. This CDR3 is built from 16 residues. Germline CDR1 is MNHNS and CDR2 is SASEGT.

With respect to this clone: Within the sample, other DNA sequences also encode this same CDR3. The chain joins TRBV5-6 to TRBJ1-1, with D possibly TRBD1 on 5 matching bases. V lost 6 bases to trimming and J lost 1 base, with 10 bases between them. There are 13 residues in the CDR3. Germline CDR1 reads SGHDT; CDR2 reads YYEEEE. The CDR3 nucleotides read TGTGCCAGCAAACGGGGACCGAACACTGAAGCTTTCTTT. Translating it yields CASKRGPNTEAFF.

This chain joins TRBV5-1 and TRBJ2-1, with a tentative D call TRBD2 (6 bases). The CDR3 contains 16 residues. CDR1 and CDR2 from the germline V gene are SGHRS and YFSETQ. V lost 6 bases and J 6 bases, leaving 22 bases between the germline ends. The CDR3 DNA is TGCGCCAGCAATCTTCTAAGGAGGGAGCCCTCCAATGAGCAGTTCTTC. Protein: CASNLLRREPSNEQFF.

The J gene is TRBJ1-4, the V gene TRBV28, with D unclear. The germline gives CDR1 MDHEN, CDR2 SYDVKM. The CDR3 is 13 amino acids. V gave up 3 bases and J gave up 7 bases, with 9 bases separating them. CDR3 nucleotides: TGTGCCAGCAGTTTGGGTCGGGCTGAAAAACTGTTTTTT. Encoded protein: CASSLGRAEKLFF.

This chain uses TRBV9 with TRBJ2-2, with 9 bases aligning to TRBD1. This CDR3 region has 16 residues. Germline-derived CDR1 and CDR2 are SGDLS and YYNGEE. Trimming at V came to 0 bases and at J to 8 bases, leaving 8 bases not matched to a gene. In DNA form, the CDR3 reads TGTGCCAGCAGCGTAGGAACAGGGGGCGCGGAAGGGGAGCTGTTTTTT. It encodes CASSVGTGGAEGELFF.

This chain links TRBV7-3 with TRBJ2-6; a weak D match, TRBD2 (6 bases). The CDR3 runs 16 residues. Trimming shortened V by 6 bases and J by 0 bases, and 12 bases separated the two germline ends. The V gene's germline CDR1 is SGHTA and CDR2 FQGTGA. DNA for the CDR3: TGTGCCAGCAGTAGACTAGAACTCTCTGGGGCCAACGTCCTGACTTTC. Translated, it gives CASSRLELSGANVLTF.

This clone was counted only a few times. The sample holds other DNA sequences that translate to the same CDR3. The chain combines TRBV5-1 with TRBJ2-3; D is undetermined. Germline values: CDR1 SGHRS, CDR2 YFSETQ. CDR3 length equals 13 residues. The V gene lost 7 bases and the J gene lost 1 base, with 10 bases spanning the gap. The CDR3 protein is CASSGQGTDTQYF. The CDR3 coding sequence is TGCGCCAGCTCTGGTCAGGGCACAGATACGCAGTATTTT.

This chain joins TRBV7-9 and TRBJ2-7, with D possibly being TRBD1 (5 bases). The CDR3 has 14 residues. The V gene lost 5 bases and the J gene lost 7 bases, with 18 bases spanning the gap. The germline gives CDR1 SEHNR, CDR2 FQNEAQ (reference sequence). The CDR3, as DNA: TGTGCCAGCAGCCTCCCGGGCCAGGGTCGTGAGCAGTACTTC. Translated: CASSLPGQGREQYF. Based on the CDR3 plus reference TRBV7-9 and TRBJ2-7, the full variable domain is DTGVSQNPRHKITKRGQNVTFRCDPISEHNRLYWYRQTLGQGPEFLTYFQNEAQLEKSRLLSDRFSAERPKGSFSTLEIQRTEQGDSAMYLCASSLPGQGREQYFGPGTRLTVT.

V is TRBV28 and J is TRBJ2-7, with TRBD1 matching over 10 bases. This CDR3 spans 15 amino acids. J was trimmed by 2 bases and V by 6 bases; bases with no gene match: 7. CDR1 is MDHEN and CDR2 is SYDVKM in the germline V gene. The CDR3, as DNA: TGTGCCAGCAGAGAGACAGGGGGCAATACCTACGAGCAGTACGTC. Its protein is CASRETGGNTYEQYV.

V is TRBV15 and J is TRBJ1-5, with D maybe TRBD1 (5 bases). CDR1 is LNHNV and CDR2 is YYDKDF in the germline V gene (reference sequence). V was clipped by 5 bases and J by 4 bases, with 15 bases between them. The CDR3 consists of 15 residues. CDR3 coding DNA: TGTGCCACCAGCCCCCCCGGCGGGGGAAATCAGCCCCAGCATTTT. Translating it yields CATSPPGGGNQPQHF.